The clone carrying this TCR beta chain has more than one count but fewer than ten. The antigen remains undetermined. From germline, CDR1 is MGHRA and CDR2 YSYEKL. The CDR3 runs 14 residues. V was shortened by 5 bases and J by 4 bases, with 14 bases between the two germline ends. Patients aged 18 to 65 had newly diagnosed hyperthyroidism lasting under 2 months. Fresh peripheral blood, more than 9 ml, yielded the PBMCs. RNA transcripts gave rise to amplified TCR beta CDR3 regions. TCR CDR3 underwent first-round RT-PCR with the HTBI primer set. One entry per CDR3 protein results from TCRdb running MiXCR on the multiplex PCR reads. The sample consists of fewer than 650,000 distinct CDR3 sequences, approximately 15% of them appearing once. The data derive from a study of T cells in Graves' hyperthyroidism and ophthalmopathy. General study results and limits: Most clonotypes expanded in the thyroid (above 0.001) were also present in blood.

The rearrangement joins TRBV4-1 to TRBJ1-1; unclear D gene. Sequenced: blood. This sequence originates from a woman aged 25 to 39 with Graves' hyperthyroidism that later progressed to Graves' ophthalmopathy. CDR3 sequence reads: CASSAGSGPTEAFF. For the CDR3, the DNA is TGCGCCAGCAGCGCGGGATCAGGACCCACTGAAGCTTTCTTT.